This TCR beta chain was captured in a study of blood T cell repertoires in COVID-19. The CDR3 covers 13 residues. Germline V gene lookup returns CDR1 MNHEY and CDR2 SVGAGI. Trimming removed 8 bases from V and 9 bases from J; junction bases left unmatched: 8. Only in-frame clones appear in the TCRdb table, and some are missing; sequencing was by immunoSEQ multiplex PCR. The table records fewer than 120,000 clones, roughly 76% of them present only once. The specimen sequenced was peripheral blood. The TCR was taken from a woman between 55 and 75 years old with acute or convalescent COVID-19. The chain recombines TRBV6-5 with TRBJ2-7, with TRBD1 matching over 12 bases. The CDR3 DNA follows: TGTGCCAGCGGGGGCGGGACAGGGGGCGTGCAGTACTTC. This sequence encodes CASGGGTGGVQYF.